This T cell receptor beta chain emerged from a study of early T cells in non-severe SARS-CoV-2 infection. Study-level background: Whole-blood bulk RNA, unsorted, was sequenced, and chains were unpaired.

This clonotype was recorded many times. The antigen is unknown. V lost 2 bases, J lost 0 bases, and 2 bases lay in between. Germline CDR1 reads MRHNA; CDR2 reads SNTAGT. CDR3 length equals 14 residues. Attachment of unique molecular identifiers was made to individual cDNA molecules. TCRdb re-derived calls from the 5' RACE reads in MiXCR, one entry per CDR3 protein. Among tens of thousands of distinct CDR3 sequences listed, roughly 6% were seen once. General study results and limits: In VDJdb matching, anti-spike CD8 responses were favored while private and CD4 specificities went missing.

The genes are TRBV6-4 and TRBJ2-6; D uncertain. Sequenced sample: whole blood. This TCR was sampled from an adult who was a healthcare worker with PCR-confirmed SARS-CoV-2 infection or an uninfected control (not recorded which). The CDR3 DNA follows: TGTGCCAGCAGTGACAACTCTGGGGCCAACGTCCTGACTTTC. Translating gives CASSDNSGANVLTF.